These 9 T cell receptor beta chains came from one sample sequenced in a study of blood T cells in healthy people across ages. A second PCR of 7 to 11 cycles used a sample-barcoded 5' primer and a J-beta primer mix. TCRdb re-derived calls from the 5' RACE reads in MiXCR, one entry per CDR3 protein. The table shows around 1.5 million distinct CDR3 sequences, with approximately 59% occurring only once. The sample consisted of blood. The receptors come from a man aged 18-30 years in good health.

V gene TRBV3-1 combines with J gene TRBJ2-3; the D is unclear. The CDR3 contains 19 residues. CDR1 and CDR2 (germline): LGHDT, YNNKEL (reference sequence). V gave up 3 bases and J gave up 2 bases, with 24 bases separating them. The CDR3 spells CASSQLTSAGGGNTDTQYF. The CDR3 bases are TGTGCCAGCAGCCAGCTAACCTCTGCCGGTGGCGGTAACACAGATACGCAGTATTTT.

The rearrangement joins TRBV27 to TRBJ2-7; TRBD2 aligns across 9 bases. Germline V lookup: CDR1 MNHEY, CDR2 SMNVEV (reference sequence). The CDR3 contains 15 residues. The trim removed 1 base at V and 2 bases at J, leaving 3 bases unmatched. CDR3 bases: TGTGCCAGCAGTTTATGGGCGGGAGGGACCTACGAGCAGTACTTC. It specifies CASSLWAGGTYEQYF.

The chain is built from TRBV7-9 and TRBJ2-1; TRBD2 might be the D (6 bases). Trimming took 5 bases from V and 2 from J, leaving 13 bases between them. The CDR3 extends over 15 amino acids. The V gene's germline CDR1 is SEHNR and CDR2 FQNEAQ (reference sequence). The CDR3 loop is CASSPSGPPYNEQFF. As DNA, the CDR3 is TGTGCCAGCAGCCCCAGCGGGCCCCCCTACAATGAGCAGTTCTTC. The full variable domain, with the rest looked up from reference TRBV7-9 and TRBJ2-1, is DTGVSQNPRHKITKRGQNVTFRCDPISEHNRLYWYRQTLGQGPEFLTYFQNEAQLEKSRLLSDRFSAERPKGSFSTLEIQRTEQGDSAMYLCASSPSGPPYNEQFFGPGTRLTVL.

This chain links TRBV7-2 with TRBJ1-1; D is unclear. Germline CDR1 is SGHTA and CDR2 is FQGNSA. This CDR3 is 14 amino acids long. V was cut by 7 bases and J by 4 bases, with 16 bases left in between. CDR3 sequence: CASTNPGRGTEAFF. The CDR3 region has the DNA TGTGCCAGCACCAACCCCGGGCGGGGCACTGAAGCTTTCTTT.

This clonotype was seen just once. The DNA for the CDR3 is TGTGCCAGCTACCTTGAACAGGGGAATGAGCAGTTCTTC. Translated: CASYLEQGNEQFF. The chain joins TRBV7-9 to TRBJ2-1, with 7 bases matching TRBD1. J was trimmed by 7 bases and V by 8 bases; bases with no gene match: 8. Per germline, CDR1 SEHNR and CDR2 FQNEAQ (reference sequence). The CDR3 extends over 13 amino acids.

The rearrangement uses TRBV7-9 and TRBJ2-2, with a possible D match to TRBD1 (5 bases). V lost 5 bases and J 0 bases, leaving 16 bases between the germline ends. The CDR3 has 17 amino acids. Germline lookup yields CDR1 SEHNR and CDR2 FQNEAQ (reference sequence). The CDR3 region is CASSPPHRIPNTGELFF. The CDR3 DNA sequence: TGTGCCAGCAGCCCACCGCACAGGATCCCGAACACCGGGGAGCTGTTTTTT.

This clonotype was recorded a few times. The chain combines TRBV15 with TRBJ2-5; D unresolved. Germline V gives CDR1 LNHNV, CDR2 YYDKDF (reference sequence). This CDR3 has 15 amino acids. Deletions cut 4 bases from V and 1 base from J, with 13 bases between. CDR3 sequence reads: CATSTPMSGQETQYF. CDR3 nucleotides: TGTGCCACCAGCACCCCCATGAGTGGCCAAGAGACCCAGTACTTC.

The rearrangement joins TRBV4-1 to TRBJ1-2; D ambiguous. CDR3 size: 15 residues. Trimming took off 1 base at V and 3 bases at J, with 12 bases between the two ends. CDR1 and CDR2 (germline): MGHRA, YSYEKL. Here the CDR3 DNA reads TGCGCCAGCAGCCAAGGCTCGAGGGATTACTATGGCTACACCTTC. It encodes CASSQGSRDYYGYTF.

The V and J genes are TRBV28 and TRBJ1-5; D perhaps matches TRBD1 (6 bases). The germline CDR1 and CDR2 sequences are MDHEN and SYDVKM. Trimming left V 2 bases short and J 2 bases short, with 13 bases between. This CDR3 spans 16 amino acids. The CDR3: CASSLLQGIGNQPQHF. The DNA for the CDR3 is TGTGCCAGCAGTTTACTACAGGGTATAGGCAATCAGCCCCAGCATTTT.